Listed here is a single T cell receptor (beta chain). Cohorts were assigned according to the clinical history that participants reported. In the source study's methods: Cell counts per sample came from amplifying reference gene primers. Measured with immunoSEQ multiplex PCR; TCRdb has only the in-frame clones, and not every one. V, J and clone size were drawn from that table, and D and trimming were deduced from the DNA. The sample records 450,000 to 600,000 clones, roughly 90% being singletons. V shed 5 bases and J 7 bases; nucleotides not matched to a gene: 4. The CDR3 runs 14 residues. Looked up from germline, CDR1 is LNHDA and CDR2 is SQIVND (reference sequence). The sample originates from a study of blood T cell repertoires in COVID-19. For the study at large: There were acute and convalescent COVID-19 samples, and they came from the United States, Italy and Spain. PBMCs, B-cell-depleted T cells, or T cells were the source of the cDNA or gDNA that made up the material.

This sequence originates from a woman aged 18-29 years who had recovered from COVID-19. Source material: PBMCs or T cells enriched from blood (not recorded which). The rearrangement links TRBV19 to TRBJ1-4; 10 bases line up with TRBD1. The CDR3 loop reads CASSVRDRGEKLFF. CDR3 in DNA: TGTGCCAGTAGTGTCCGGGACAGGGGTGAAAAACTGTTTTTT.